This is a list of T cell receptor beta chains from one sample in a study of T cells after yellow fever vaccination. TCRdb independently ran MiXCR on the 5' RACE reads; one entry per CDR3 protein. The sample consists of some 670,000 distinct CDR3 sequences, 12% of them appearing once. Sequences were derived from PBMCs, sampled on the day of the yellow fever booster vaccination. The receptors were gathered from a man younger than 45 who received the YFV17D yellow fever vaccine. Each CDR3 is given with its conserved first and last residue. The D gene is left open where the match is weak. Size tells how often a clone was seen (once, few, many) or the class of an expanded clone, and some rows leave it out.

D gene	V gene	clone size	J gene	CDR3 DNA	CDR3 protein
TRBD2	TRBV10-3	few	TRBJ2-1	TGTGCCATCAGTGCTAGCGGCGATGAGCAGTTCTTC	CAISASGDEQFF
-	TRBV11-2	few	TRBJ2-2	TGTGCCAACCCCCGGGATGGGTTAGCCACCGGGGAGCTGTTTTTT	CANPRDGLATGELFF
-	TRBV10-1	-	TRBJ2-1	TGCGCCAGCAGCCGACACGGTCCGGGCGAGCAGTTCTTC	CASSRHGPGEQFF
-	TRBV12-3/TRBV12-4	many	TRBJ2-2	TGTGCCAGCAGCCCTACGGGCACCGGGGAGCTGTTTTTT	CASSPTGTGELFF
-	TRBV19	-	TRBJ2-1	TGTGCCAGTAGTATCTTGCGGGGCTCCTACAATGAGCAGTTCTTC	CASSILRGSYNEQFF
-	TRBV29-1	few	TRBJ2-3	TGCAGCGACCGGGACATGTACACAGATACGCAGTATTTT	CSDRDMYTDTQYF
-	TRBV14	-	TRBJ1-3	TGTGCCAGCAGCCAGTATCCTTTTGAATTCTCTGGAAACACCATATATTTT	CASSQYPFEFSGNTIYF
-	TRBV21-1	-	TRBJ2-7	TGTGCCAGCAGCAAACCCCGGGACAGGGACTCCTACGAGCAGTACTTC	CASSKPRDRDSYEQYF
TRBD2	TRBV3-1	many	TRBJ2-1	TGTGCCAGCAGCCTGGGACTAGACAATGAGCAGTTCTTC	CASSLGLDNEQFF
TRBD2	TRBV4-2	-	TRBJ2-2	TGTGCCAGCAGCCAGGGCGGACTAGCGGGGACCCACGGGGAGCTGTTTTTT	CASSQGGLAGTHGELFF
TRBD2	TRBV6-6	few	TRBJ2-1	TGTGCCAGCATCGGACTAGCGGGATTTGAGCAGTTCTTC	CASIGLAGFEQFF
-	TRBV11-2	-	TRBJ2-2	TGTGCCAGCAGCTTAGCTGAAACCGGGGAGCTGTTTTTT	CASSLAETGELFF
TRBD1	TRBV5-1	many	TRBJ2-7	TGCGCCAGCAGCTTACGGGACAGCTACGAGCAGTACTTC	CASSLRDSYEQYF
-	TRBV19	-	TRBJ2-1	TGTGCCAGTGCAACGGTCAATTCAGGGGAGCAGTTCTTC	CASATVNSGEQFF
-	TRBV28	-	TRBJ2-5	TGTGCCAGCAGATTAGCAGGGCCAGAGACCCAGTACTTC	CASRLAGPETQYF
-	TRBV5-4	-	TRBJ2-7	TGTGCCAGCAGCTTGGCCGGGGGTGGGATCTACGAGCAGTACTTC	CASSLAGGGIYEQYF
-	TRBV5-4	-	TRBJ1-2	TGTGCCAGCAGATTCCTACAGGGCGCCGGCTACACCTTC	CASRFLQGAGYTF
-	TRBV5-1	-	TRBJ2-3	TGCGCCAGCAGAATAGGGCAGGGCATAGATACGCAGTATTTT	CASRIGQGIDTQYF
TRBD2	TRBV11-2	-	TRBJ2-1	TGTGCCAGCACCGGGACTAGCGGGAGAAATGAGCAGTTCTTC	CASTGTSGRNEQFF
-	TRBV18	-	TRBJ2-5	TGTGCCAGCTCACCACAGTACCAAGAGACCCAGTACTTC	CASSPQYQETQYF
TRBD1	TRBV18	few	TRBJ2-1	TGTGCCAGCTCACCAGGTACAGGGGGCTCCTACAATGAGCAGTTCTTC	CASSPGTGGSYNEQFF
TRBD2	TRBV14	few	TRBJ2-1	TGTGCCAGCAGCCAAGGGGAGGGTTACAATGAGCAGTTCTTC	CASSQGEGYNEQFF
TRBD1	TRBV5-1	few	TRBJ2-1	TGCGCCAGCAGCTCTTGGACAGGCTCCTACAATGAGCAGTTCTTC	CASSSWTGSYNEQFF
TRBD1	TRBV5-6	many	TRBJ2-7	TGTGCCAGCAGCTTGGGGACAGGGGGCGAGCAGTACTTC	CASSLGTGGEQYF
-	TRBV7-2	few	TRBJ2-7	TGTGCCAGCAGCTTAGTTCTGGCATCCTACGAGCAGTACTTC	CASSLVLASYEQYF
-	TRBV4-2	few	TRBJ1-4	TGTGCCAGCAGCCAAGATAACACGGTTTCAGAAAAACTGTTTTTT	CASSQDNTVSEKLFF
-	TRBV10-3	few	TRBJ1-5	TGTGCCATCAGTGAGTCGACCCCAGATAGCAATCAGCCCCAGCATTTT	CAISESTPDSNQPQHF
-	TRBV7-2	many	TRBJ2-5	TGTGCCAGCAGCTTGCGGGGAAGAGAGACCCAGTACTTC	CASSLRGRETQYF
-	TRBV5-4	-	TRBJ2-5	TGTGCCAGCAGCGTGGACCCAGTCGGGGAGACCCAGTACTTC	CASSVDPVGETQYF
TRBD2	TRBV19	few	TRBJ2-2	TGTGCCAGTAAGCGGGAGGGCCCCACGAACACCGGGGAGCTGTTTTTT	CASKREGPTNTGELFF
-	TRBV14	few	TRBJ2-1	TGTGCCAGCAGCCAGTACGCGGGACTCACCCCTCATGAGCAGTTCTTC	CASSQYAGLTPHEQFF
TRBD2	TRBV18	many	TRBJ2-4	TGTGCCAGCTCCGGGCTAGCGGGAAACATTCAGTACTTC	CASSGLAGNIQYF
-	TRBV7-9	-	TRBJ1-2	TGTGCCAGCAGCTTAGGGGTGGAGGATGGCTACACCTTC	CASSLGVEDGYTF
-	TRBV6-2/TRBV6-3	few	TRBJ1-2	TGTGCCAGCAGTTACGACGGAGACTATGGCTACACCTTC	CASSYDGDYGYTF
TRBD2	TRBV20-1	-	TRBJ2-1	TGCAGTGCTACCAACCCTGGACTAGCAGCCTACAATGAGCAGTTCTTC	CSATNPGLAAYNEQFF
-	TRBV9	once	TRBJ2-1	TGTGCCAGCAGCGCCTCGGGGTCAGGCTACAATGAGCAGTTCTTC	CASSASGSGYNEQFF
-	TRBV20-1	-	TRBJ2-5	TGCAGTGCTATCGACAGCTACCAAGAGACCCAGTACTTC	CSAIDSYQETQYF
-	TRBV5-5	few	TRBJ2-7	TGTGCCAGCAGCTTGCGTCTTCCCGGCTACGAGCAGTACTTC	CASSLRLPGYEQYF
-	TRBV20-1	-	TRBJ2-4	TGCAGTGCTAGAACAAGCGACAGTGGGAACATTCAGTACTTC	CSARTSDSGNIQYF
-	TRBV29-1	-	TRBJ2-3	TGCAGCGTTGACGCGGAGTCTACAGGGTTTAGCACAGATACGCAGTATTTT	CSVDAESTGFSTDTQYF
-	TRBV2	-	TRBJ2-5	TGTGCCAGCAGGTATAATACAGGAATCCAAGAGACCCAGTACTTC	CASRYNTGIQETQYF
TRBD2	TRBV6-5	many	TRBJ2-7	TGTGCCAGCAGCTTACCATCTAGCGGATCCTACGAGCAGTACTTC	CASSLPSSGSYEQYF
TRBD2	TRBV11-2	-	TRBJ2-7	TGTGCCAGCAGCTTAGTCCCTGGACTAGCGGGGAGCTCCTACGAGCAGTACTTC	CASSLVPGLAGSSYEQYF
-	TRBV5-4	few	TRBJ2-1	TGTGCCAGCCGACCTCGTGATGAGCAGTTCTTC	CASRPRDEQFF
-	TRBV18	-	TRBJ1-2	TGTGCCAGCTCGCCGGACGACTATGGCTACACCTTC	CASSPDDYGYTF
-	TRBV6-5	many	TRBJ2-1	TGTGCCAGCGGGGACTATGAGCAGTTCTTC	CASGDYEQFF
TRBD2	TRBV20-1	few	TRBJ2-1	TGCAGTGCTGGGGGCATTCTAGCGGGGAAGCCGAATGAGCAGTTCTTC	CSAGGILAGKPNEQFF
-	TRBV7-7	-	TRBJ2-5	TGTGCCAGCAGCCCCTCAGGGGGGGACCAAGAGACCCAGTACTTC	CASSPSGGDQETQYF
-	TRBV12-3/TRBV12-4	many	TRBJ1-6	TGTGCCAGCAGTTTGAGAGATAATTCACCCCTCCACTTT	CASSLRDNSPLHF
TRBD1	TRBV4-1	-	TRBJ1-6	TGCGCCAGCAGCCAAGACTCAGGGGGCGATTGGAATTCACCCCTCCACTTT	CASSQDSGGDWNSPLHF
TRBD2	TRBV12-3/TRBV12-4	many	TRBJ2-1	TGTGCCAGCAGTCTAGCGGGAGGGGCCAGGAATGAGCAGTTCTTC	CASSLAGGARNEQFF
TRBD1	TRBV20-1	few	TRBJ1-1	TGCAGTGCTAGAGATCCGGGAGCCGGACAGGGAGGTGAAGCTTTCTTT	CSARDPGAGQGGEAFF
TRBD2	TRBV5-1	few	TRBJ2-3	TGCGCCAGCAGCCCCGGTTGGCTAGCGGGAGTAGGGGATACGCAGTATTTT	CASSPGWLAGVGDTQYF
TRBD2	TRBV20-1	-	TRBJ2-3	TGCAGTGTCCCTAGGACTAGGGGAGAGGGTACGCAGTATTTT	CSVPRTRGEGTQYF